This T cell receptor beta chain is from a study of shared clonotypes between healthy human individuals. Study at large: Three CD4 naive, three CD4 memory, two CD8 naive and one CD8 memory plate were used per donor. Findings and caveats of the study: In general, naive subsets displayed greater estimated richness than memory subsets did.

The length of the CDR3 is 16 residues. Germline V lookup: CDR1 SGHAT, CDR2 FQNNGV. Trimming removed 6 bases from V and 6 bases from J; junction bases left unmatched: 11. Note on this clone: The antigen is not known.

The protocol was immunoSEQ multiplex PCR, while the TCRdb copy is restricted to in-frame clones and leaves out a portion. The table lists fewer than 1.8 million clones, 97% to 99% of them singletons. The sequence derives from a man under 40 in good health. Sequenced: naive CD4+ T cells sorted from blood. The subset here: CD45RA+ positively selected. The J gene is TRBJ1-4, the V gene TRBV11-2; TRBD1 matches 9 bases. For the CDR3, the DNA is TGTGCCAGCAGTCCAAGACCACAGGGGGCATATGAAAAACTGTTTTTT. Translation: CASSPRPQGAYEKLFF.